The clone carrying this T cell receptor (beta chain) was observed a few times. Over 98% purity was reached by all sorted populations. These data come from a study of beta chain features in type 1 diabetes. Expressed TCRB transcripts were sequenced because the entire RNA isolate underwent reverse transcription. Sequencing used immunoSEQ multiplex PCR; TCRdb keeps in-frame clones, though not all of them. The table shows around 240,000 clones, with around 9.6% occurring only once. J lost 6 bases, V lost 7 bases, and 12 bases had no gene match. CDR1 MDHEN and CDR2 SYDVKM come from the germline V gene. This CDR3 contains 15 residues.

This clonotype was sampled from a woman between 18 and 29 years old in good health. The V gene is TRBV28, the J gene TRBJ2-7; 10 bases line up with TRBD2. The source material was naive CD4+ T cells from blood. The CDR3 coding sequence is TGTGCCAGCAACAGCGGGGGGGCCTCCCGGGGCGAGCAGTACTTC. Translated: CASNSGGASRGEQYF. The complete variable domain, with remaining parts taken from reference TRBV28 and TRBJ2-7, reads DVKVTQSSRYLVKRTGEKVFLECVQDMDHENMFWYRQDPGLGLRLIYFSYDVKMKEKGDIPEGYSVSREKKERFSLILESASTNQTSMYLCASNSGGASRGEQYFGPGTRLTVT.